The present TCR beta chain was sequenced within a study of cytomegalovirus exposure and HLA in healthy donors. Unrecorded immune exposure was likely among donors, who were nominally healthy when sampled. V was shortened by 4 bases and J by 3 bases, with 15 bases between the two germline ends. The CDR3 consists of 15 residues. Vbeta (60) and Jbeta (13) primers were used in the PCR. Data came from immunoSEQ multiplex PCR; TCRdb stores just in-frame clones and leaves some out. This sample has about 130,000 clones, with 70% to 80% found just once. The sequencing sample was made of PBMCs. This chain joins TRBV23-1 and TRBJ2-5; D unclear. TRBV23-1 is an ORF; its function is uncertain. The receptor was isolated from a man aged 40-50 years in good health and CMV-seropositive. The CDR3 loop is CASSRRLQTEETQYF. For the CDR3, the DNA is TGCGCCAGCAGTCGGCGATTGCAGACTGAAGAGACCCAGTACTTC.